The sequence of this TCR beta chain was determined in a study of blood T cell repertoires in COVID-19. Study context: COVID-19 samples from acute and convalescent phases originated in the United States, Italy and Spain. T cells, B-cell-depleted T cells, or PBMCs supplied cDNA or gDNA.

CDR3 length: 13 amino acids. CDR1 is SGHTA, CDR2 FQGTGA, per germline. V lost 5 bases to trimming and J lost 6 bases, with 14 bases between them. Under the authors' procedure: Estimation of nucleated cell counts was performed using reference gene primer amplification. Produced via immunoSEQ multiplex PCR; TCRdb's table is partial and in-frame only. V and J calls plus clone size are reproduced from that table; the DNA served to infer D and trimming. Of about 320,000 clones in the sample, 70% to 90% were seen once. The specimen was peripheral blood. The V and J genes are TRBV7-3 and TRBJ2-7, with D tentatively TRBD1 (5 bases). The receptor's source is a man between 18 and 29 years old who had recovered from COVID-19. The CDR3 sequence: CASSPSGPREQYF. In DNA form, the CDR3 reads TGTGCCAGCAGCCCATCAGGGCCTCGCGAGCAGTACTTC.